The 8 T cell receptor beta chains given below trace back to one sample, sequenced in a study of identical twins. TCRdb reanalysed the 5' RACE reads using MiXCR and keeps one entry per CDR3 protein. Of 1.5 million or so distinct CDR3 sequences listed, less than 35% were seen once; the top ten hold less than 0.35%. Sample: cord blood. All receptors derive from a newborn girl in good health.

The rearrangement links TRBV27 to TRBJ2-7; 12 nucleotides match TRBD2. V shed 9 bases, J shed 6 bases, and the junction held 3 bases outside the gene matches. Germline V gene data show CDR1 as MNHEY and CDR2 as SMNVEV (reference sequence). The length of the CDR3 is 12 residues. CDR3 sequence: CASGLAGREQYF. CDR3 DNA: TGTGCCAGTGGACTAGCGGGACGCGAGCAGTACTTC.

The chain recombines TRBV6-1 with TRBJ1-1; D unresolved. CDR1 and CDR2 (germline): MNHNS, SASEGT. This CDR3 contains 14 residues. V dropped 3 bases and J dropped 1 base, with 9 bases sitting between them. Written as DNA, the CDR3 is TGTGCCAGCAGTGATTTCTTCAGGAACACTGAAGCTTTCTTT. Translated: CASSDFFRNTEAFF.

This sequence joins TRBV6-1 and TRBJ2-2; D is uncertain. Germline CDR1 and CDR2: MNHNS and SASEGT. The V gene lost 1 base and the J gene lost 0 bases, with 6 bases spanning the gap. The CDR3 runs to 15 residues. The CDR3 spells CASSEGRPNTGELFF. CDR3 DNA sequence: TGTGCCAGCAGTGAAGGAAGGCCGAACACCGGGGAGCTGTTTTTT.

V is TRBV7-2 and J is TRBJ2-4, with 10 bases matching TRBD2. V gave up 5 bases and J gave up 11 bases; unmatched junction bases: 3. The CDR3 runs 12 residues. Per the germline V gene, CDR1 is SGHTA and CDR2 is FQGNSA. The CDR3 DNA reads TGTGCCAGCAGCCTGACTAGCGGGTTTCAGTACTTC. Its translation: CASSLTSGFQYF.

In regard to this clonotype: This CDR3 fails to terminate in the conserved phenylalanine or tryptophan, so it likely reflects a read error. The chain recombines TRBV4-2 with TRBJ2-3, with D possibly matching TRBD2 (6 bases). Germline-derived CDR1 and CDR2 are LGHNA and YNFKEQ. The length of the CDR3 is 15 residues. V was cut by 4 bases and J by 6 bases, with 17 bases left in between. The CDR3 region has the DNA TGTGCCAGCAGCCGCCAGGGACTTCTGGGGGATACGCAGTATTTA. Its translation is CASSRQGLLGDTQYL.

This sequence joins TRBV5-1 and TRBJ2-3; 10 positions agree with TRBD2. Trimming took 0 bases from V and 3 from J; bases not matched to a gene: 4. Germline CDR1 and CDR2: SGHRS and YFSETQ. The CDR3 totals 16 residues. The CDR3 coding sequence is TGCGCCAGCAGCTTGGGGGGACTAGCGAGAACAGATACGCAGTATTTT. This encodes CASSLGGLARTDTQYF.

This clonotype was counted between two and nine times. V and J are TRBV14 and TRBJ2-1; D possibly corresponds to TRBD2 (6 bases). CDR3 length: 18 residues. Germline CDR1 reads SGHDN; CDR2 reads FVKESK. V lost 5 bases, J lost 2 bases, and 22 bases lay in between. DNA of the CDR3: TGTGCCAGCAGCAATACTAAAGACCGGACTATGACCTACAATGAGCAGTTCTTC. Protein product: CASSNTKDRTMTYNEQFF.

This clonotype was recorded at least ten times. This sequence joins TRBV25-1 and TRBJ2-7; the D gene is possibly TRBD1 (5 bases). The CDR3 runs 12 residues. V was trimmed by 3 bases and J by 2 bases, leaving 5 bases between them. Germline V gives CDR1 MGHDK, CDR2 SYGVNS. CDR3 bases: TGTGCCAGCAGTGACAGGGCCTACGAGCAGTACTTC. It encodes CASSDRAYEQYF.